This TCR beta chain was sequenced for a study of control samples from healthy donors and cancer patients. J gave up 3 bases and V 2 bases, and 8 bases lay outside the gene matches. There are 18 residues in the CDR3. Germline values: CDR1 WSHSY, CDR2 SAAADI. Sequencing used immunoSEQ multiplex PCR; TCRdb keeps in-frame clones, though not all of them. The table has approximately 150,000 clones, 96% seen once. The chain carries TRBV10-2 and TRBJ2-5; 14 bases agree with TRBD2. What was sequenced was blood. This clonotype was obtained from a woman aged 30 to 39 in good health. CDR3 in amino acids: CASSEPKGLAGEEETQYF. The CDR3 bases are TGCGCCAGCAGTGAGCCTAAGGGACTAGCGGGAGAAGAAGAGACCCAGTACTTC.